This entry lists 32 T cell receptor beta chains sequenced from one sample in a study of cytotoxic CD8 clonotypes in ibrutinib-treated CLL. Sequencing was performed with immunoSEQ multiplex PCR; in TCRdb, only in-frame clones are kept and a portion is missing. The data show over 250,000 clones, approximately 79% seen once. The sample here was PBMCs, taken at disease progression, from a patient treated with ibrutinib. The receptors come from a human donor with chronic lymphocytic leukemia.

The chain is built from TRBV7-2 and TRBJ2-7; D might be TRBD1 or TRBD2, each matching 6 bases. V lost 1 base and J 2 bases, leaving 9 bases between the germline ends. The CDR3 is 14 amino acids. Germline CDR1 is SGHTA and CDR2 is FQGNSA. CDR3 coding DNA: TGTGCCAGCAGCTTAGGAGGGGGGCCCTACGAGCAGTACTTC. It translates to CASSLGGGPYEQYF.

The V gene is TRBV23-1, the J gene TRBJ2-1; no definite D call. TRBV23-1 is identified as an open reading frame with a role that is uncertain. V was clipped by 2 bases and J by 5 bases, with 16 bases between them. This CDR3 spans 16 amino acids. Written as DNA, the CDR3 is TGCGCCAGCAGTCAACTCAGGCATAGGGAAGACAATGAGCAGTTCTTC. It specifies CASSQLRHREDNEQFF.

This chain connects TRBV5-1 to TRBJ1-2; D unclear. Germline lookup yields CDR1 SGHRS and CDR2 YFSETQ. V lost 4 bases and J lost 1, with 8 bases in between. This CDR3 region has 13 residues. The CDR3 nucleotides read TGCGCCAGCAGCCCGATGGATAACTATGGCTACACCTTC. It codes for CASSPMDNYGYTF.

The V call is TRBV9, the J call TRBJ1-4; possibly TRBD1 for D (5 bases). The germline V gene encodes CDR1 SGDLS and CDR2 YYNGEE. The CDR3 runs 14 residues. Trimming shortened V by 4 bases and J by 5 bases, and 12 bases separated the two germline ends. CDR3 sequence (DNA): TGTGCCAGCAGCCAGACAGCCCAGAATGAAAAACTGTTTTTT. This translates into CASSQTAQNEKLFF.

The chain is built from TRBV13 and TRBJ2-7, with D perhaps matching TRBD1 or TRBD2 (5 bases each). Trimming left V 2 bases short and J 4 bases short, with 12 bases between. CDR1 is PRHDT and CDR2 is FYEKMQ in the germline V gene (reference sequence). The CDR3 runs to 14 residues. The chain's CDR3 is CASSLNPGRYEQYF. CDR3 DNA sequence: TGTGCCAGCAGCTTAAATCCGGGGCGATACGAGCAGTACTTC. Full variable domain (remainder filled in from reference TRBV13 and TRBJ2-7): AAGVIQSPRHLIKEKRETATLKCYPIPRHDTVYWYQQGPGQDPQFLISFYEKMQSDKGSIPDRFSAQQFSDYHSELNMSSLELGDSALYFCASSLNPGRYEQYFGPGTRLTVT.

For this clone: The sample has other DNA sequences that encode this CDR3 too. CDR3: CASSLTSSYEQYF. The DNA for the CDR3 is TGTGCCAGCAGCTTGACTAGCTCCTACGAGCAGTACTTC. The chain couples TRBV7-6 to TRBJ2-7; TRBD2 is a possible D gene (6 bases). This CDR3 is 13 amino acids long. Germline-derived CDR1 and CDR2 are SGHVS and FNYEAQ. Trimming took off 3 bases at V and 0 bases at J, with 6 bases between the two ends.

The chain couples TRBV28 to TRBJ2-7, with D unclear. The V end was cut by 1 base, the J end by 0 bases, with 13 bases between. Germline assignment: CDR1 MDHEN and CDR2 SYDVKM. This CDR3 has 16 amino acids. The CDR3 is CASSLYAPRSSYEQYF. CDR3 bases: TGTGCCAGCAGTTTATACGCCCCTAGGAGCTCCTACGAGCAGTACTTC.

The J gene is TRBJ2-1, the V gene TRBV2; 15 nucleotides agree with TRBD2. Germline CDR1 is SNHLY and CDR2 is FYNNEI. J was trimmed by 2 bases and V by 6 bases; bases with no gene match: 14. This CDR3 comprises 20 residues. The CDR3 region has the DNA TGTGCCAGCAGCCCTACCGGGACTAGCGGGAGGTCCCCTCCCTACAATGAGCAGTTCTTC. Protein sequence: CASSPTGTSGRSPPYNEQFF.

V and J are TRBV5-1 and TRBJ2-2; D is unclear. This CDR3 contains 16 residues. CDR1 and CDR2 from the germline V gene are SGHRS and YFSETQ. V lost 4 bases and J lost 2, with 15 bases in between. DNA of the CDR3: TGCGCCAGCAGCGACGACAAAGCGCGTAACACCGGGGAGCTGTTTTTT. It translates to CASSDDKARNTGELFF.

The CDR3 loop reads CASSFTATNEKLFF. CDR3 DNA: TGCGCCAGCAGCTTCACAGCAACTAATGAAAAACTGTTTTTT. V and J are TRBV5-1 and TRBJ1-4; D unresolved. Germline loops: CDR1 SGHRS, CDR2 YFSETQ. V was pared by 2 bases and J by 0 bases, with 5 bases between. The CDR3 loop spans 14 amino acids.

The V and J genes are TRBV20-1 and TRBJ1-1; D is uncertain. V lost 1 base and J lost 1, with 1 base in between. The germline CDR1 and CDR2 sequences are DFQATT and SNEGSKA (reference sequence). This CDR3 is built from 11 residues. In DNA, the CDR3 is TGCAGTGCTAGAGCGAACACTGAAGCTTTCTTT. Its protein is CSARANTEAFF.

The gene calls are TRBV9 and TRBJ1-2, with TRBD1 identical over 10 bases. With V trimmed by 0 bases and J by 8 bases, 13 bases remained unmatched. Germline V gene lookup returns CDR1 SGDLS and CDR2 YYNGEE. CDR3 length equals 17 residues. CDR3 nucleotides: TGTGCCAGCAGCGTAGTGCTGCCTGGGACAGGGGTTACCGGCTACACCTTC. Translated: CASSVVLPGTGVTGYTF. The full variable domain, in which reference TRBV9 and TRBJ1-2 provide the parts outside the CDR3, is DSGVTQTPKHLITATGQRVTLRCSPRSGDLSVYWYQQSLDQGLQFLIQYYNGEERAKGNILERFSAQQFPDLHSELNLSSLELGDSALYFCASSVVLPGTGVTGYTFGSGTRLTVV.

There are a few counts of this clone. Other DNA sequences within the sample encode an identical CDR3. J is TRBJ2-7 and V is TRBV15, with 10 bases identical to TRBD1. V lost 1 base to trimming and J lost 5 bases; unmatched junction nucleotides: 2. CDR1 and CDR2 (germline): LNHNV, YYDKDF (reference sequence). The CDR3 is made up of 14 amino acids. As DNA, the CDR3 is TGTGCCACCAGCAGAGCGGGACAGGGGAACGAGCAGTACTTC. The encoded protein is CATSRAGQGNEQYF.

V usage is TRBV7-2 and J usage is TRBJ1-5, with D unresolved. This CDR3 region has 14 residues. Germline V gene lookup returns CDR1 SGHTA and CDR2 FQGNSA. V gave up 3 bases and J gave up 7 bases, with 13 bases separating them. The CDR3: CASSLTPGPQPQHF. As DNA, the CDR3 is TGTGCCAGCAGCTTGACCCCCGGGCCGCAGCCCCAGCATTTT.

This rearrangement joins TRBV19 to TRBJ2-7; tentative D call: TRBD1 (5 bases). The germline V gene encodes CDR1 LNHDA and CDR2 SQIVND (reference sequence). V was pared by 6 bases and J by 2 bases, with 17 bases between. The CDR3 is 15 amino acids. DNA of the CDR3: TGTGCCAGTAGGCCCGCGGACACTGCGGCCTACGAGCAGTACTTC. This translates into CASRPADTAAYEQYF.

The rearrangement joins TRBV11-1 to TRBJ2-1; D unclear. CDR3 length: 13 amino acids. Germline values: CDR1 SGHAT, CDR2 FQDESV (reference sequence). With 3 bases removed from V and 4 bases from J, the gap between germline ends came to 7 bases. CDR3 residues: CASSFASYNEQFF. CDR3 coding DNA: TGTGCCAGCAGCTTTGCCAGTTACAATGAGCAGTTCTTC.

The genes are TRBV5-1 and TRBJ2-1; 8 nucleotides match TRBD2. After removal of 0 bases from V and 8 bases from J, the junction contained 4 bases not matched to a gene. Germline CDR1 is SGHRS and CDR2 is YFSETQ. This CDR3 is built from 14 residues. CDR3: CASSLGTSQDEQFF. The CDR3 nucleotides are TGCGCCAGCAGCTTGGGGACTAGCCAGGATGAGCAGTTCTTC.

The chain employs TRBV28 and TRBJ2-1, with 9 bases lining up with TRBD2. The junction had 15 bases not matched to a gene; V was cut back by 3 bases and J by 0 bases. The CDR3 has 20 residues. The germline gives CDR1 MDHEN, CDR2 SYDVKM. The CDR3 loop reads CASSFLLAGGSISSYNEQFF. The CDR3 nucleotides read TGTGCCAGCAGTTTTCTCTTGGCGGGAGGGTCGATAAGCTCCTACAATGAGCAGTTCTTC.

This chain connects TRBV19 to TRBJ1-1, with D uncertain. Germline V CDR1 and CDR2: LNHDA, SQIVND (reference sequence). The V end was cut by 6 bases, the J end by 8 bases, with 13 bases between. CDR3 length: 12 amino acids. The CDR3 nucleotides read TGTGCCAGTAGATACGGCATCCGAGAAGCTTTCTTT. This sequence encodes CASRYGIREAFF.

This rearrangement joins TRBV5-1 to TRBJ1-3; TRBD1 might be the D (5 bases). V was clipped by 4 bases and J by 0 bases, with 14 bases between them. The CDR3 contains 16 residues. Germline V CDR1 and CDR2: SGHRS, YFSETQ. The CDR3: CASSPKGTYSGNTIYF. The CDR3 DNA is TGCGCCAGCAGCCCGAAAGGGACCTACTCTGGAAACACCATATATTTT.

The chain couples TRBV11-3 to TRBJ1-1; TRBD1 is a possible D gene (5 bases). The CDR3 is made up of 14 amino acids. Trimming took off 0 bases at V and 6 bases at J, with 11 bases between the two ends. Germline V CDR1 and CDR2: SGHNT, YENEEA. CDR3 sequence reads: CASSLEPGTAEAFF. CDR3 nucleotides: TGTGCCAGCAGCTTAGAGCCCGGGACTGCTGAAGCTTTCTTT. The entire variable domain, with the rest obtained from reference TRBV11-3 and TRBJ1-1, is as follows: EAGVVQSPRYKIIEKKQPVAFWCNPISGHNTLYWYLQNLGQGPELLIRYENEEAVDDSQLPKDRFSAERLKGVDSTLKIQPAELGDSAVYLCASSLEPGTAEAFFGQGTRLTVV.

This clone was detected a few times. The chain joins TRBV4-3 to TRBJ1-5; D not resolved. The length of the CDR3 is 18 residues. Trimming took off 0 bases at V and 3 bases at J, with 18 bases between the two ends. CDR1 is LGHNA and CDR2 is YSLEER in the germline V gene. The CDR3, as DNA: TGCGCCAGCAGCCAAGAAAGAAAAGGTTGGGGTTTCAATCAGCCCCAGCATTTT. The encoded protein is CASSQERKGWGFNQPQHF.

V usage is TRBV5-1 and J usage is TRBJ2-1; TRBD2 matches at 12 bases. This CDR3 contains 20 residues. Germline loops: CDR1 SGHRS, CDR2 YFSETQ. J lost 7 bases, V lost 0 bases, and 17 bases had no gene match. DNA of the CDR3: TGCGCCAGCAGCTTGGCTCCGCTAGCGGGGGGGCCATTTCCGGAAAATGAGCAGTTCTTC. Translating gives CASSLAPLAGGPFPENEQFF.

J is TRBJ2-7 and V is TRBV7-9; 7 bases are shared with TRBD2. The germline V gene has CDR1 SEHNR and CDR2 FQNEAQ (reference sequence). V lost 4 bases and J lost 5; bases outside the gene matches: 11. The CDR3 extends over 15 amino acids. As DNA, the CDR3 is TGTGCCAGCAGCTCGCCCTGGGAGGGCCGCGACGAGCAGTACTTC. Translating gives CASSSPWEGRDEQYF.

The V call is TRBV29-1, the J call TRBJ2-5, with TRBD1 matching 7 bases. Germline assignment: CDR1 SQVTM and CDR2 ANQGSEA. Trimming removed 7 bases from V and 4 bases from J; junction bases left unmatched: 9. The CDR3 has 13 residues. The CDR3 DNA follows: TGCAGCGAGACAGGGTTGGCGCGAGAGACCCAGTACTTC. Protein product: CSETGLARETQYF. The full variable domain, its missing parts supplied by reference TRBV29-1 and TRBJ2-5, is SAVISQKPSRDICQRGTSLTIQCQVDSQVTMMFWYRQQPGQSLTLIATANQGSEATYESGFVIDKFPISRPNLTFSTLTVSNMSPEDSSIYLCSETGLARETQYFGPGTRLLVL.

The rearrangement links TRBV7-9 to TRBJ2-1; TRBD1 or TRBD2 may be the D gene (6 bases each). V dropped 4 bases and J dropped 7 bases, with 14 bases sitting between them. Germline V lookup: CDR1 SEHNR, CDR2 FQNEAQ (reference sequence). This CDR3 spans 14 amino acids. The CDR3 spells CASSYWGAANEQFF. In nucleotides, the CDR3 is TGTGCCAGCAGCTATTGGGGGGCAGCGAATGAGCAGTTCTTC.

The V call is TRBV11-2, the J call TRBJ2-7; perhaps TRBD1 as D (5 bases). Germline V CDR1 and CDR2: SGHAT, FQNNGV. V lost 4 bases and J lost 1, with 14 bases in between. The CDR3 extends over 15 amino acids. DNA of the CDR3: TGTGCCAGCAGCTCCCGACAGCACGGGTCCTACGAGCAGTACTTC. As protein: CASSSRQHGSYEQYF.

This chain uses TRBV7-8 with TRBJ2-7; the D gene could be TRBD1 or TRBD2 (5 bases each). Looked up from germline, CDR1 is SGHVS and CDR2 is FQNEAQ. Trimming stripped 1 base from V and 2 bases from J, with 12 bases between. The CDR3 is 15 amino acids. Here the CDR3 DNA reads TGTGCCAGCAGCTTAGGTGGGACCGCCACCTACGAGCAGTACTTC. Its translation: CASSLGGTATYEQYF.

This clone was seen a single time. The chain recombines TRBV7-3 with TRBJ1-4; 8 nucleotides align to TRBD1. Losses at the gene ends were 4 bases for V and 5 bases for J; bases not matched to a gene: 6. Looked up from germline, CDR1 is SGHTA and CDR2 is FQGTGA. The CDR3 covers 15 residues. CDR3 nucleotides: TGTGCCAGCAGCTCGACAGGGGCCGAGAATGAAAAACTGTTTTTT. Its protein is CASSSTGAENEKLFF. Looking up the rest from reference TRBV7-3 and TRBJ1-4 gives the full variable domain: GAGVSQTPSNKVTEKGKYVELRCDPISGHTALYWYRQSLGQGPEFLIYFQGTGAADDSGLPNDRFFAVRPEGSVSTLKIQRTERGDSAVYLCASSSTGAENEKLFFGSGTQLSVL.

The chain has TRBV4-1 and TRBJ1-6; D is ambiguous. The V end lost 7 bases, the J end lost 0 bases, and 13 bases lay between the germline ends. Germline CDR1 and CDR2: MGHRA and YSYEKL. The CDR3 has 16 amino acids. The CDR3 here is CASKVDSSSYNSPLHF. The CDR3 nucleotides read TGCGCCAGCAAAGTGGACTCGAGCTCCTATAATTCACCCCTCCACTTT.

The chain couples TRBV11-3 to TRBJ2-1, with a possible D match to TRBD2 (6 bases). Per the germline V gene, CDR1 is SGHNT and CDR2 is YENEEA. CDR3 size: 16 residues. Trimming cost V 5 bases and J 10 bases, with 24 bases left between them. The CDR3 nucleotides read TGTGCCAGCAGCCCTAGGTGGGGAGGCCCACAAGACGAGCAGTTCTTC. This gives the protein CASSPRWGGPQDEQFF.

Here the CDR3 DNA reads TGTGCCAGCAGTTTCCTGGCGAACACCGGGGAGCTGTTTTTT. Its translation is CASSFLANTGELFF. The rearrangement links TRBV28 to TRBJ2-2; D remains unclear. The V gene lost 3 bases and the J gene lost 0 bases, with 5 bases spanning the gap. Per the germline V gene, CDR1 is MDHEN and CDR2 is SYDVKM. The CDR3 has 14 residues.